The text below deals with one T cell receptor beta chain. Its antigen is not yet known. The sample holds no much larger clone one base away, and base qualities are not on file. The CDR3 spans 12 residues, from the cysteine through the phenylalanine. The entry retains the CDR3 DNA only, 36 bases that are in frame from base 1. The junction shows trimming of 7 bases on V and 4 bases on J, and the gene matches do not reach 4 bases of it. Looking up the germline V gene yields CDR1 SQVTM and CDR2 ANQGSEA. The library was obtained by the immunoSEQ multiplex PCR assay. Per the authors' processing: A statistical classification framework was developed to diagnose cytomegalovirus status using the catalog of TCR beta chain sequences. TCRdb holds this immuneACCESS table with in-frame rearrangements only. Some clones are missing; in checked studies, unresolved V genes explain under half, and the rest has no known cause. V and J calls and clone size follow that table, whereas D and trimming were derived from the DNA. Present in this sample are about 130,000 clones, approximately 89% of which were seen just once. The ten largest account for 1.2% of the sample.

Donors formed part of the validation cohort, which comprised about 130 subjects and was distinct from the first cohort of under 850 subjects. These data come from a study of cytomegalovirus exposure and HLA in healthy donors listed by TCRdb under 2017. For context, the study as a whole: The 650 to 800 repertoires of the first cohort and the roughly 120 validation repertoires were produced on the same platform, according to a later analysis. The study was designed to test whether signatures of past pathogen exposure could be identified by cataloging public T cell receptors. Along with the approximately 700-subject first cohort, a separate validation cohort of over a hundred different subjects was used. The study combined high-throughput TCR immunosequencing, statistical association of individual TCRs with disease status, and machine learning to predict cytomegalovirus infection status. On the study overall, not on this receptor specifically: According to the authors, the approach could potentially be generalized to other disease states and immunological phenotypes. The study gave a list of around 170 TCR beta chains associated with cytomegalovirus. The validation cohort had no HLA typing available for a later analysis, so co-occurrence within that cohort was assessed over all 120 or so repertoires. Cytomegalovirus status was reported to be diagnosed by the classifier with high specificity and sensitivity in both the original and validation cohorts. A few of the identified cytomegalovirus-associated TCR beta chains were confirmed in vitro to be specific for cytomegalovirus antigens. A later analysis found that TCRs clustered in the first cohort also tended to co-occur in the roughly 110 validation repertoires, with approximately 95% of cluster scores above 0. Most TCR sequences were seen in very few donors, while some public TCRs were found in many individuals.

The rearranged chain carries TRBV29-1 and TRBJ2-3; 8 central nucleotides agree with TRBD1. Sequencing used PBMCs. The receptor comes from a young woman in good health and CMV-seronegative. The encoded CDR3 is CSGATGADTQYF. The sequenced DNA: TGCAGCGGGGCGACAGGGGCAGATACGCAGTATTTT.